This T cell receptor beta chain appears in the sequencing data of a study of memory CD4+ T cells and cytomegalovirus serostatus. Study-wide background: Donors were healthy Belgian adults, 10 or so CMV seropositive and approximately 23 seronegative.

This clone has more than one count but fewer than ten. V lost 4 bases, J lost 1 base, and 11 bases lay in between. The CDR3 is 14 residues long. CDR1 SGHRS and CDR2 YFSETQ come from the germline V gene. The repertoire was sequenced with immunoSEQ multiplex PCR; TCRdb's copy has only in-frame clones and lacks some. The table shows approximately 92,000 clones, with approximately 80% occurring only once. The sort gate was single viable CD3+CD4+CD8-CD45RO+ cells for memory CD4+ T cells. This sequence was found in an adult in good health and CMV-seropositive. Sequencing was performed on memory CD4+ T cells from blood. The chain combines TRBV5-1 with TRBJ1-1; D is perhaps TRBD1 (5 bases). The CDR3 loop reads CASSLDTGNTEAFF. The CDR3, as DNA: TGCGCCAGCAGCCTGGACACAGGGAACACTGAAGCTTTCTTT.